The clone carrying this TCR beta chain was seen many times. Its specificity is unknown. The data originate from a study of blood T cells in healthy people across ages. With 4 bases clipped from V and 0 bases from J, the junction kept 10 bases outside the gene matches. Germline CDR1 LGHNA, CDR2 YSLEER. The CDR3 spans 17 residues. A J-beta primer mix and a sample-barcoded 5' primer were used in a second PCR of about 7 to 11 cycles. Each cDNA was tagged by a template-switch adaptor containing 12 random nucleotides. TCRdb re-called the 5' RACE reads with MiXCR, one entry per CDR3 protein. This sample has 450,000 to 700,000 distinct CDR3 sequences; approximately 27% occur once, and the top ten carry approximately 17%. Study-level points and caveats: Unsorted PBMCs blocked a conclusive comparison of naive and antigen-experienced cells. Observed TCR beta diversity per million T cells went down as age went up. This fall followed a roughly linear course with age.

Each individual donor underwent a draw of ten milliliters of peripheral blood. The sequenced sample was blood. This clonotype originated in a woman aged 70-85 years in good health. The rearrangement links TRBV4-3 to TRBJ2-3; 7 bases are a match to TRBD1. CDR3 loop: CASSPQPAGGSTDTQYF. CDR3 coding DNA: TGCGCCAGCAGCCCGCAACCCGCAGGGGGAAGCACAGATACGCAGTATTTT.